The entry that follows covers one TCR beta chain sequence. Its cognate antigen is unknown. Time point defined: week 5, during vaccination. One vaccine dose held 300 ug of mutant IDH1 20-mer peptide and came with topical imiquimod. The record originates from a study of a mutant IDH1 vaccine in newly diagnosed glioma. Turning to the study itself: Vaccines were first given 4-6 weeks after radiotherapy alone, or with temozolomide cycles. Study-wide results and caveats: Patients mounted vaccine-induced immune responses in 93.3% of cases.

CDR1 is MDHEN and CDR2 is SYDVKM in the germline V gene. This CDR3 is built from 11 residues. The germline V and J ends were trimmed by 11 bases and 3 bases, with 8 bases remaining between them. Clones were read by immunoSEQ multiplex PCR, and TCRdb kept only the in-frame ones, dropping some. The table has 25,000 to 35,000 clones, 87% seen once. The receptor's source is a woman aged 40-49 years with glioma. Some clones in this sample may be carry-over from other donors' samples. Sequenced here: peripheral blood mononuclear cells (PBMCs), sampled from a glioma patient whose treatment included an IDH1 peptide vaccine. The chain has TRBV28 and TRBJ2-1; D is unresolved. The CDR3 DNA reads as TGTGCCGTATCGGTCTACAATGAGCAGTTCTTC. Its protein is CAVSVYNEQFF.